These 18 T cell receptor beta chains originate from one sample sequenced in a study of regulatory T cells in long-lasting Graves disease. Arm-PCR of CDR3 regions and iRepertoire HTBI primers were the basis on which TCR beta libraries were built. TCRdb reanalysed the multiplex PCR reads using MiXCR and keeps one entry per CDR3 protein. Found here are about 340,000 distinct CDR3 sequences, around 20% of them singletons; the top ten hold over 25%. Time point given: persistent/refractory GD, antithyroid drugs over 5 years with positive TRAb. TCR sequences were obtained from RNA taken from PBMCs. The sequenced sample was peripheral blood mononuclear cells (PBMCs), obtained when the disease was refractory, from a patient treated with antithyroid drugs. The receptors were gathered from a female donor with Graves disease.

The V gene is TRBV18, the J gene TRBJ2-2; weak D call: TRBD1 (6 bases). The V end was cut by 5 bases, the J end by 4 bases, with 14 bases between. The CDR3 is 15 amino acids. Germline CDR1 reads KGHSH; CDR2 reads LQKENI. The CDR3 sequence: CASSSPGTTTGELFF. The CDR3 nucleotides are TGTGCCAGCTCATCCCCCGGGACAACCACCGGGGAGCTGTTTTTT.

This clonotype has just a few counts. CDR3 sequence: CAGRGLAVNTGELFF. CDR3 DNA sequence: TGTGCCGGACGGGGACTAGCGGTCAACACCGGGGAGCTGTTTTTT. The chain couples TRBV6-1 to TRBJ2-2; 11 bases align to TRBD2. The V gene's germline CDR1 is MNHNS and CDR2 SASEGT. V dropped 11 bases and J dropped 2; count of bases not matched to a gene: 7. The length of the CDR3 is 15 residues.

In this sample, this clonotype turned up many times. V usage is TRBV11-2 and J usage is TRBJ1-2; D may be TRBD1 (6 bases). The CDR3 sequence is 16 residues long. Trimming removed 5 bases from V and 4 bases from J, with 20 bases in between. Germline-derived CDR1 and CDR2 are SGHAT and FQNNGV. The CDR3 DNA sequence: TGTGCCAGCAGCCCACTCTCCGGGGGGCAAGGCTATGGCTACACCTTC. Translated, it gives CASSPLSGGQGYGYTF. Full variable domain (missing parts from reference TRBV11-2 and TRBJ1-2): EAGVAQSPRYKIIEKRQSVAFWCNPISGHATLYWYQQILGQGPKLLIQFQNNGVVDDSQLPKDRFSAERLKGVDSTLKIQPAKLEDSAVYLCASSPLSGGQGYGYTFGSGTRLTVV.

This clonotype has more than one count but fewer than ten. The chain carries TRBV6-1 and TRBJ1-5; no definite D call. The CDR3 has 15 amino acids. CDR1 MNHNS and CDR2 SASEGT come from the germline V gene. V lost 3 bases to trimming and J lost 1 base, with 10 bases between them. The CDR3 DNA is TGTGCCAGCAGTGACAAGACGGTGAGCAATCAGCCCCAGCATTTT. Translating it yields CASSDKTVSNQPQHF.

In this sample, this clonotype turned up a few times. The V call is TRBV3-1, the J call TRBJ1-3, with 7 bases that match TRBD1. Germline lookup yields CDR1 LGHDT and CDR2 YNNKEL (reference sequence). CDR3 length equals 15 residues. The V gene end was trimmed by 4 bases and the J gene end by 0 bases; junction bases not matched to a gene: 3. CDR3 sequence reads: CASSRWTGSGNTIYF. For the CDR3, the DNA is TGTGCCAGCAGCCGATGGACAGGCTCTGGAAACACCATATATTTT.

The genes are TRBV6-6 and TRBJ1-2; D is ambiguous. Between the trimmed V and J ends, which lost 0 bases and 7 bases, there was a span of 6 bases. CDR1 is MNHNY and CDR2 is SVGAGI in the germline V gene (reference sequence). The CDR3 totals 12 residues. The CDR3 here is CASSYSGVGYTF. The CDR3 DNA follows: TGTGCCAGCAGTTACTCGGGCGTTGGCTACACCTTC.

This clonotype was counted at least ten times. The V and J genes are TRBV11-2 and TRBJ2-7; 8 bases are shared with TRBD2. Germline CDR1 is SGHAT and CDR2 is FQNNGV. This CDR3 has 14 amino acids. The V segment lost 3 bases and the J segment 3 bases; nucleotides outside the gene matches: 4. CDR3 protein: CASSFNSGNYEQYF. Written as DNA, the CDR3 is TGTGCCAGCAGCTTTAATAGCGGGAACTACGAGCAGTACTTC. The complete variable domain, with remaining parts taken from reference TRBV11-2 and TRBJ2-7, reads EAGVAQSPRYKIIEKRQSVAFWCNPISGHATLYWYQQILGQGPKLLIQFQNNGVVDDSQLPKDRFSAERLKGVDSTLKIQPAKLEDSAVYLCASSFNSGNYEQYFGPGTRLTVT.

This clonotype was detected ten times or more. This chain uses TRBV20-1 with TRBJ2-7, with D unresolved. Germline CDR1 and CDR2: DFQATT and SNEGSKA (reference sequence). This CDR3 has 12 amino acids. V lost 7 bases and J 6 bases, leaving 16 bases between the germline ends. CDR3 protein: CSVPAPSAEQYF. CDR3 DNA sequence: TGCAGTGTCCCTGCGCCCTCGGCCGAGCAGTACTTC.

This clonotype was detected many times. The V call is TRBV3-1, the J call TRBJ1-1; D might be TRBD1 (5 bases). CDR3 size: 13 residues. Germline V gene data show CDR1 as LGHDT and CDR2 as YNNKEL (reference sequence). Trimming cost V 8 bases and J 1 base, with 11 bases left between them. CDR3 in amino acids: CASGRGGNTEAFF. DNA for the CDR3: TGTGCCAGCGGGCGTGGGGGGAACACTGAAGCTTTCTTT.

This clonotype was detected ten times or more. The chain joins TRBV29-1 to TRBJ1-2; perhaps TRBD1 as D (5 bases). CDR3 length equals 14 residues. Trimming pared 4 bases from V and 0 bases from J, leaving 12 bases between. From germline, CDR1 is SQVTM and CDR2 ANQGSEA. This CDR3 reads CSVGGTVANYGYTF. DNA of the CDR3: TGCAGCGTTGGAGGGACCGTTGCTAACTATGGCTACACCTTC. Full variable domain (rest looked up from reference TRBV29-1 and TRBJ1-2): SAVISQKPSRDICQRGTSLTIQCQVDSQVTMMFWYRQQPGQSLTLIATANQGSEATYESGFVIDKFPISRPNLTFSTLTVSNMSPEDSSIYLCSVGGTVANYGYTFGSGTRLTVV.

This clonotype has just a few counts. CDR3 residues: CSVESIGTFF. DNA of the CDR3: TGCAGCGTTGAAAGCATCGGAACTTTCTTT. V usage is TRBV29-1 and J usage is TRBJ1-1; no clear D. Trimming removed 2 bases from V and 12 bases from J, with 10 bases in between. From germline, CDR1 is SQVTM and CDR2 ANQGSEA. This CDR3 is 10 amino acids long.

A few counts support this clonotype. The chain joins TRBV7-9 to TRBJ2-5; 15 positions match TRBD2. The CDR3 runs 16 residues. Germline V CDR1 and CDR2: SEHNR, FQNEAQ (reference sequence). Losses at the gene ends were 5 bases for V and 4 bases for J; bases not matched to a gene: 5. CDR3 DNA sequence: TGTGCCAGCAGCCTTATGGGACTAGCGGGAGGAGAGACCCAGTACTTC. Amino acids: CASSLMGLAGGETQYF.

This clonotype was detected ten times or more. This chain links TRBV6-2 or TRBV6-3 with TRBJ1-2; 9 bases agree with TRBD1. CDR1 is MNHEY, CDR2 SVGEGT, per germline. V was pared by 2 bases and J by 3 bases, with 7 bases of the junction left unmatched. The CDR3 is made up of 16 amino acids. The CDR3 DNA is TGTGCCAGCAGTTACACCCGGACAGGGGCCGACTATGGCTACACCTTC. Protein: CASSYTRTGADYGYTF.

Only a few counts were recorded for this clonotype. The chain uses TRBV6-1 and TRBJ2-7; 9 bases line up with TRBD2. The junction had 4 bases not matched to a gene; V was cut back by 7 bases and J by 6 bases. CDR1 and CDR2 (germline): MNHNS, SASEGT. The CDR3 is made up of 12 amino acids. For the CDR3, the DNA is TGTGCCAGCACTAGCGGGATAGCCGAGCAGTACTTC. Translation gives CASTSGIAEQYF.

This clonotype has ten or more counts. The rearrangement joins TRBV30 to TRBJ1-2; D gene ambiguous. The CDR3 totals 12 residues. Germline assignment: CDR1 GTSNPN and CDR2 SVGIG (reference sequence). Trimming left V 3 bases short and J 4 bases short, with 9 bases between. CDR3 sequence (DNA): TGTGCCTGGAGGAAAGGGCTCTATGGCTACACCTTC. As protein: CAWRKGLYGYTF.

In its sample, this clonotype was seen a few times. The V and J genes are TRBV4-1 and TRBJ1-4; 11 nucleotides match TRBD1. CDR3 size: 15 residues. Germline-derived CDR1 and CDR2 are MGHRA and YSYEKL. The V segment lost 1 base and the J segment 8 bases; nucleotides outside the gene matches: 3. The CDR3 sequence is CASSQGRTGGEKLFF. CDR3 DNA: TGCGCCAGCAGCCAAGGGAGGACAGGGGGCGAAAAACTGTTTTTT.

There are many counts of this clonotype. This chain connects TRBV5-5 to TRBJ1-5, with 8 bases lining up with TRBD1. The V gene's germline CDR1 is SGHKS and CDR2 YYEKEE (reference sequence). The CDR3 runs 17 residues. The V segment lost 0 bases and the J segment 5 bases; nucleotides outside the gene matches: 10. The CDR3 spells CASSLAGQGKVDQPQHF. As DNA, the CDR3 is TGTGCCAGCAGCTTGGCCGGACAGGGAAAGGTCGATCAGCCCCAGCATTTT.

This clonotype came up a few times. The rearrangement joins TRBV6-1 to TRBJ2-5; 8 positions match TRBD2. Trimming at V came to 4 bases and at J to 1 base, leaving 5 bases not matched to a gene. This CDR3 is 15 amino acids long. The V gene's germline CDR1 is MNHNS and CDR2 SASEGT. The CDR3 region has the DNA TGTGCCAGCAGTGGGCTAGCGGGTTTCCAAGAGACCCAGTACTTC. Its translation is CASSGLAGFQETQYF.